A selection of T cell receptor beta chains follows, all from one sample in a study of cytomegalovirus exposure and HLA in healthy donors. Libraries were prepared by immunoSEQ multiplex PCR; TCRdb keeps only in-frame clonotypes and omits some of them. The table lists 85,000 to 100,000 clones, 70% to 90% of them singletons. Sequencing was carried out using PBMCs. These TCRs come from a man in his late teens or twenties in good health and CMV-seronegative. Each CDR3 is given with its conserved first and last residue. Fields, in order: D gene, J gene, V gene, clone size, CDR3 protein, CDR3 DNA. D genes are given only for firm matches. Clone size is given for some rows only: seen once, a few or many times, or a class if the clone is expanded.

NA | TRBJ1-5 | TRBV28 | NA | CASSSPSSTQDNQPQHF | TGTGCCAGCAGTTCACCCTCTAGTACACAAGACAATCAGCCCCAGCATTTT
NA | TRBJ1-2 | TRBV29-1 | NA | CSVERQGTNYGYTF | TGCAGCGTTGAAAGGCAGGGAACTAACTATGGCTACACCTTC
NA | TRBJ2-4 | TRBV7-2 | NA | CASSALTGNIQYF | TGTGCCAGCAGCGCCCTAACAGGGAACATTCAGTACTTC
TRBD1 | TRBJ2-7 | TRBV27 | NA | CASSSAGTGTEQYF | TGTGCCAGCAGTTCAGCCGGGACAGGGACCGAGCAGTACTTC
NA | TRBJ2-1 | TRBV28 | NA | CASSFRPGQTNNEQFF | TGTGCCAGCAGTTTTAGACCCGGACAGACAAACAATGAGCAGTTCTTC
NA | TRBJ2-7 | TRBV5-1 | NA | CASSLDALANYEQYF | TGCGCCAGCAGCTTGGACGCTCTAGCTAACTACGAGCAGTACTTC
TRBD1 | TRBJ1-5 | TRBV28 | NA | CASSSQTRTGGGGQTQHF | TGTGCCAGCAGTTCCCAAACTCGCACAGGGGGCGGGGGTCAGACCCAGCATTTT
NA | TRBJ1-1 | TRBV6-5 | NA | CASSSVNTEAFF | TGTGCCAGCAGTTCTGTGAACACTGAAGCTTTCTTT
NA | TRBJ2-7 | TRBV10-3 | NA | CAINGQFGDEQYF | TGTGCCATCAATGGACAGTTCGGCGACGAGCAGTACTTC
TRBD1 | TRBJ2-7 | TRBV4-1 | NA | CASSQNRGYEQYF | TGCGCCAGCAGCCAAAACAGGGGCTACGAGCAGTACTTC
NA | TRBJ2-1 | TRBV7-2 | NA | CASSFAGGEQFF | TGTGCCAGCAGCTTTGCTGGGGGCGAGCAGTTCTTC
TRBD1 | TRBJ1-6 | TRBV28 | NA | CASSPRDRGLYNSPLHF | TGTGCCAGCAGCCCCCGGGACAGGGGATTGTATAATTCACCCCTCCACTTT
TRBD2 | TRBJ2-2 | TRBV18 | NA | CASSPGLAGTGELFF | TGTGCCAGCTCACCAGGACTAGCGGGTACCGGGGAGCTGTTTTTT
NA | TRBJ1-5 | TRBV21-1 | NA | CASTRRQSTNQPQHF | TGTGCCAGCACTAGGAGACAGAGCACCAATCAGCCCCAGCATTTT
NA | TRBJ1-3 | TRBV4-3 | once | CASSQLLGGLSGNTIYF | TGCGCCAGCAGCCAACTATTAGGTGGGCTCTCTGGAAACACCATATATTTT
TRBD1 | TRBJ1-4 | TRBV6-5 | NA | CASRWTGLDEKLFF | TGTGCCAGCAGGTGGACAGGGTTGGATGAAAAACTGTTTTTT
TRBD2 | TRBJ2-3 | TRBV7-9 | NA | CASSQLSSGAAPDTQYF | TGTGCCAGCAGCCAACTATCTAGCGGGGCCGCGCCGGATACGCAGTATTTT
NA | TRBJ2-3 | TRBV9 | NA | CASSVEGGVQGQWELNTQYF | TGTGCCAGCAGCGTAGAGGGGGGAGTTCAGGGACAGTGGGAGTTGAATACGCAGTATTTT
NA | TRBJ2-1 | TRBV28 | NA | CASSVNRGGNEQFF | TGTGCCAGCAGCGTCAACAGGGGGGGGAATGAGCAGTTCTTC
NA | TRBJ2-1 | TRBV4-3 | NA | CASSQDPQANSYNEQFF | TGCGCCAGCAGCCAGGACCCACAGGCGAACTCCTACAATGAGCAGTTCTTC
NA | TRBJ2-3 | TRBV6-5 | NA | CASTGLLPTDTQYF | TGTGCCAGCACCGGACTACTGCCCACAGATACGCAGTATTTT
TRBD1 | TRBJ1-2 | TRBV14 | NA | CASSPQGNYGYTF | TGTGCCAGCAGCCCACAGGGGAACTATGGCTACACCTTC
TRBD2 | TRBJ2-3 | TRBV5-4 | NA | CASSPGGLDLTDTQYF | TGTGCCAGCAGCCCCGGGGGACTAGACCTCACAGATACGCAGTATTTT
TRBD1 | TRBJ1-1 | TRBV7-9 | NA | CASSHGTAMNTEAFF | TGTGCCAGCAGCCATGGGACAGCTATGAACACTGAAGCTTTCTTT
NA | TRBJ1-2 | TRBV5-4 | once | CASSFGESNYGYTF | TGTGCCAGCAGCTTCGGAGAGAGTAACTATGGCTACACCTTC
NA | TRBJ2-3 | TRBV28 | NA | CASRSSTDTQYF | TGTGCCAGCAGATCTAGCACAGATACGCAGTATTTT
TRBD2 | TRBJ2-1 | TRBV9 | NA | CASSPGAGGSYNEQFF | TGTGCCAGCAGCCCCGGAGCGGGAGGGTCTTACAATGAGCAGTTCTTC
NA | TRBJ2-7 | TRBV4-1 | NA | CASSQDDNRSEQYF | TGCGCCAGCAGCCAAGATGACAACCGTAGCGAGCAGTACTTC
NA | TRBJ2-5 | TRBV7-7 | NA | CASNERRRVGRRETQYF | TGTGCTAGCAACGAAAGGCGGAGGGTGGGAAGACGGGAGACCCAGTACTTC
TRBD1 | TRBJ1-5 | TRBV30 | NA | CAWNGQGDQPQHF | TGTGCCTGGAACGGACAGGGAGATCAGCCCCAGCATTTT
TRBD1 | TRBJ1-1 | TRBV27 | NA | CASSRAGTGSSEAFF | TGTGCCAGCAGTCGAGCCGGGACAGGGTCCTCTGAAGCTTTCTTT
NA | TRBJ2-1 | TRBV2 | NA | CASRKGQGQYEQFF | TGTGCCAGCAGGAAAGGACAAGGGCAATATGAGCAGTTCTTC
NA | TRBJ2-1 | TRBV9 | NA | CASSVVGYTYNEQFF | TGTGCCAGCAGCGTAGTCGGGTACACCTACAATGAGCAGTTCTTC
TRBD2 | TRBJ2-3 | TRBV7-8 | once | CASSLGGRTDTQYF | TGTGCCAGCAGCTTAGGCGGGAGAACAGATACGCAGTATTTT
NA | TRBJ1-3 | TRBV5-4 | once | CASSLDRASGNTIYF | TGTGCCAGCAGCTTGGACAGGGCCTCTGGAAACACCATATATTTT
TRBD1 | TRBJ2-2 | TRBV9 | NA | CASSVGDRVPGELFF | TGTGCCAGCAGCGTCGGGGACAGGGTACCCGGGGAGCTGTTTTTT
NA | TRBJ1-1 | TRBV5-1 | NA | CASSLQTGVMNTEAFF | TGCGCCAGCAGCTTGCAGACAGGAGTCATGAACACTGAAGCTTTCTTT
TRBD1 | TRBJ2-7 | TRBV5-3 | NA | CARPGTGFCEQYF | TGTGCCAGGCCCGGGACAGGGTTCTGCGAGCAGTACTTC
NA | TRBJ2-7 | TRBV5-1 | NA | CASSLPGMSYEQYF | TGCGCCAGCAGCTTGCCAGGGATGTCCTACGAGCAGTACTTC
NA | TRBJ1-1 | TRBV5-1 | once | CASKNDRLNTEAFF | TGCGCCAGCAAAAACGACAGGCTGAACACTGAAGCTTTCTTT
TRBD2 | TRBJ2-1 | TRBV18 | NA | CASSKDRRPGLLYNEQFF | TGTGCCAGCTCCAAAGACAGAAGGCCGGGACTACTATACAATGAGCAGTTCTTC
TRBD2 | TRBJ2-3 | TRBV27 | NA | CASRMLTSGGTDTQYF | TGTGCCAGCAGGATGTTGACTAGCGGAGGCACAGATACGCAGTATTTT
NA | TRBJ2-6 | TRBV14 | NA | CASSQRAGPGSSGANVLTF | TGTGCCAGCAGCCAAAGGGCCGGGCCGGGGAGCTCTGGGGCCAACGTCCTGACTTTC
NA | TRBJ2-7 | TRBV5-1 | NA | CASSLGYRTDEQYF | TGCGCCAGCAGCTTGGGGTACAGGACCGACGAGCAGTACTTC
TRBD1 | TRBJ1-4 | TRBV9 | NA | CASSEGGMNEKLFF | TGTGCCAGCAGCGAAGGGGGCATGAATGAAAAACTGTTTTTT
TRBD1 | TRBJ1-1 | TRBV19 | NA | CASTERTGREAFF | TGTGCCAGTACCGAAAGGACAGGGCGTGAAGCTTTCTTT
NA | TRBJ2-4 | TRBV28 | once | CASSREPTKNIQYF | TGTGCCAGCAGTCGAGAACCAACCAAAAACATTCAGTACTTC
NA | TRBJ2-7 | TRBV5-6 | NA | CASSLRPSGSATYEQYF | TGTGCCAGCAGCTTGCGACCCTCTGGGAGCGCCACCTACGAGCAGTACTTC
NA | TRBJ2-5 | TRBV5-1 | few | CASSLGGTETQYF | TGCGCCAGCAGCTTAGGCGGCACGGAGACCCAGTACTTC
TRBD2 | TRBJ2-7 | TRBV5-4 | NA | CASRQDSGVSYEQYF | TGTGCCAGCAGACAGGATAGCGGGGTCTCCTACGAGCAGTACTTC
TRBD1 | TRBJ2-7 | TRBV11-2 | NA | CASSNRDRGTYEQYF | TGTGCCAGCAGCAACCGGGACAGGGGCACCTACGAGCAGTACTTC
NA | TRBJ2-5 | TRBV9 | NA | CASSVSSRQETQYF | TGTGCCAGCAGCGTCTCCTCCCGCCAAGAGACCCAGTACTTC
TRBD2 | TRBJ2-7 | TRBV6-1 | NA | CASKITSGTYEQYF | TGTGCCAGCAAGATCACTAGCGGAACCTACGAGCAGTACTTC
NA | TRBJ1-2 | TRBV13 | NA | CASSLGGAAGYTF | TGTGCCAGCAGCTTAGGGGGGGCGGCAGGCTACACCTTC